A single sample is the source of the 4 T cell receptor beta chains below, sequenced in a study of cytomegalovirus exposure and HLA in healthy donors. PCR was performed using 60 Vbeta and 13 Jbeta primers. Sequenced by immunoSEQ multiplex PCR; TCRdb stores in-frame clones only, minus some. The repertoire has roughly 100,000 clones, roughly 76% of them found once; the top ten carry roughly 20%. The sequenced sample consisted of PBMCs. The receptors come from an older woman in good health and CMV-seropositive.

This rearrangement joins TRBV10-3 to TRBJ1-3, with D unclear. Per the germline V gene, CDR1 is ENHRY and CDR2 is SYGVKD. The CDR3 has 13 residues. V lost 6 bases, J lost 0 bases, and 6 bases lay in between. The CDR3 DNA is TGTGCCATCAGCCAGGACTCTGGAAACACCATATATTTT. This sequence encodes CAISQDSGNTIYF.

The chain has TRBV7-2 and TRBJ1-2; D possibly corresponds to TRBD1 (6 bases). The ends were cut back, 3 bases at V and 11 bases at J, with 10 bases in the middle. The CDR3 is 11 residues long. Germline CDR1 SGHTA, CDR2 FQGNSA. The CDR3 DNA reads TGTGCCAGCAGCTTGGAGGGGGGGTACACCTTC. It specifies CASSLEGGYTF.

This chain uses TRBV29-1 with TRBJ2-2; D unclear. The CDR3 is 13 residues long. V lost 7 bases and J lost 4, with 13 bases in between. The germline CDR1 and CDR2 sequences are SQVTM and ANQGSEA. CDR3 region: CSAKTEFTGELFF. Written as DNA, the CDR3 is TGCAGCGCAAAAACAGAGTTCACCGGGGAGCTGTTTTTT.

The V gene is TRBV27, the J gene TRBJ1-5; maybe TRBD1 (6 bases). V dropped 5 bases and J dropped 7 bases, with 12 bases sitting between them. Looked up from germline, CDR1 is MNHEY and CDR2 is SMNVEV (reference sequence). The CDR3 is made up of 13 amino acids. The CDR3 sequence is CASSPPGDQPQHF. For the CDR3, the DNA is TGTGCCAGCAGTCCACCAGGGGACCAGCCCCAGCATTTT.